What follows are 26 T cell receptor beta chains derived from one specimen sequenced in a study of cytomegalovirus exposure and HLA in healthy donors. With 60 Vbeta and 13 Jbeta primers, the PCR was carried out. Profiling relied on immunoSEQ multiplex PCR, and the TCRdb table lists in-frame clones only, not all of them. The top ten hold 2% to 2.5% of the sample, which has 100,000 to 150,000 clones, 75% to 90% seen once. Sequenced material: PBMCs. The receptors were gathered from a man aged 25 to 45 in good health and CMV-seronegative.

V gene TRBV4-2 combines with J gene TRBJ1-4; possible D gene TRBD1, 5 bases. Trimming took off 4 bases at V and 7 bases at J, with 16 bases between the two ends. Germline V lookup: CDR1 LGHNA, CDR2 YNFKEQ. The CDR3 is 15 residues long. The CDR3 sequence: CASSPQRGEGEKLFF. As DNA, the CDR3 is TGTGCCAGCAGCCCCCAGCGGGGGGAGGGTGAAAAACTGTTTTTT.

The rearrangement uses TRBV10-3 and TRBJ1-1; no firm D call. The CDR3 is 14 residues long. Germline-derived CDR1 and CDR2 are ENHRY and SYGVKD. Trimming removed 7 bases from V and 5 bases from J, with 17 bases in between. CDR3 residues: CAITQEARGTEAFF. In DNA, the CDR3 is TGTGCCATCACCCAAGAGGCCAGAGGGACTGAAGCTTTCTTT.

The chain uses TRBV28 and TRBJ2-1; a weak D match, TRBD1 (5 bases). Germline-derived CDR1 and CDR2 are MDHEN and SYDVKM. Trimming removed 7 bases at V and 6 bases at J, with 16 bases between. The CDR3 contains 14 residues. This chain's CDR3 is CASKLGDFVNEQFF. The CDR3 DNA reads TGTGCCAGCAAATTAGGGGATTTCGTCAATGAGCAGTTCTTC.

The chain links TRBV5-4 to TRBJ1-4, with D maybe TRBD1 (6 bases). Deletions cut 4 bases from V and 2 bases from J, with 12 bases between. The V gene's germline CDR1 is SGHNT and CDR2 YYREEE (reference sequence). The CDR3 has 15 residues. The CDR3 DNA reads as TGTGCCAGCAGCGAGGACAGCCTTACTAATGAAAAACTGTTTTTT. Amino acids: CASSEDSLTNEKLFF.

The chain carries TRBV11-3 and TRBJ2-3, with 10 positions matching TRBD2. V shed 3 bases, J shed 0 bases, and the junction held 9 bases outside the gene matches. CDR1 SGHNT and CDR2 YENEEA come from the germline V gene. The CDR3 spans 18 residues. CDR3 amino acids: CASSFGSGGALSTDTQYF. CDR3 nucleotide sequence: TGTGCCAGCAGCTTCGGGAGCGGGGGGGCCCTTAGCACAGATACGCAGTATTTT.

The chain couples TRBV5-6 to TRBJ2-5; D possibly corresponds to TRBD1 (5 bases). V dropped 2 bases and J dropped 5 bases, with 25 bases sitting between them. The CDR3 extends over 18 amino acids. Germline CDR1 and CDR2: SGHDT and YYEEEE. The chain's CDR3 is CASSFPTLSDNPRETQYF. The DNA for the CDR3 is TGTGCCAGCAGCTTTCCTACACTCTCGGACAACCCAAGGGAGACCCAGTACTTC. Supplemented by reference TRBV5-6 and TRBJ2-5, the full variable domain reads DAGVTQSPTHLIKTRGQQVTLRCSPKSGHDTVSWYQQALGQGPQFIFQYYEEEERQRGNFPDRFSGHQFPNYSSELNVNALLLGDSALYLCASSFPTLSDNPRETQYFGPGTRLLVL.

The rearrangement links TRBV5-6 to TRBJ1-1, with no clear D. V was shortened by 4 bases and J by 5 bases, with 15 bases between the two germline ends. CDR1 and CDR2 from the germline V gene are SGHDT and YYEEEE. The CDR3 is made up of 14 amino acids. CDR3 nucleotides: TGTGCCAGCAGCGGAGGGAGGGAAGGAACTGAAGCTTTCTTT. This gives the protein CASSGGREGTEAFF.

The chain carries TRBV11-2 and TRBJ1-2, with D perhaps TRBD1 (5 bases). This CDR3 comprises 15 residues. Looked up from germline, CDR1 is SGHAT and CDR2 is FQNNGV. V lost 0 bases and J 4 bases, leaving 12 bases between the germline ends. CDR3 nucleotides: TGTGCCAGCAGCTTAGAGGGGCGCAGGGTCTATGGCTACACCTTC. Protein sequence: CASSLEGRRVYGYTF.

The chain employs TRBV6-5 and TRBJ1-2, with a weak D call TRBD1 (5 bases). V was trimmed by 6 bases and J by 5 bases, leaving 10 bases between them. The CDR3 runs to 12 residues. Germline V gene lookup returns CDR1 MNHEY and CDR2 SVGAGI. The CDR3 DNA is TGTGCCAGCAGCTCCGGGGGGTATGGCTACACCTTC. This codes for CASSSGGYGYTF.

This chain connects TRBV27 to TRBJ1-1; 8 nucleotides agree with TRBD1. Germline V gene sequence: CDR1 MNHEY, CDR2 SMNVEV (reference sequence). The CDR3 runs 16 residues. V shed 4 bases, J shed 3 bases, and the junction held 10 bases outside the gene matches. The CDR3 sequence is CASSSLRGRWDTEAFF. CDR3 DNA sequence: TGTGCCAGCAGTTCGCTCAGGGGGCGCTGGGACACTGAAGCTTTCTTT.

The chain has TRBV6-1 and TRBJ2-1; no firm D call. The CDR3 extends over 15 amino acids. V shed 4 bases and J shed 0 bases, with 10 bases lying between them. Per germline, CDR1 MNHNS and CDR2 SASEGT. The CDR3 coding sequence is TGTGCCAGCAGTGGCTGGCGGAGCTCCTACAATGAGCAGTTCTTC. Protein: CASSGWRSSYNEQFF.

This clone was picked up a small number of times. The V and J genes are TRBV28 and TRBJ2-5; 9 nucleotides match TRBD2. Germline V gives CDR1 MDHEN, CDR2 SYDVKM. After removal of 3 bases from V and 5 bases from J, the junction contained 7 bases not matched to a gene. The CDR3 is 15 amino acids. CDR3 protein: CASSFMRGGQETQYF. As DNA, the CDR3 is TGTGCCAGCAGTTTTATGCGGGGGGGCCAGGAGACCCAGTACTTC.

J is TRBJ2-7 and V is TRBV18, with 7 bases identical to TRBD2. V was pared by 2 bases and J by 1 base, with 2 bases of the junction left unmatched. CDR3 length: 14 amino acids. CDR1 and CDR2 (germline): KGHSH, LQKENI. This CDR3 reads CASSPYGGSYEQYF. The CDR3 DNA is TGTGCCAGCTCACCATACGGGGGGTCCTACGAGCAGTACTTC. The full variable domain, rest sourced from reference TRBV18 and TRBJ2-7, is NAGVMQNPRHLVRRRGQEARLRCSPMKGHSHVYWYRQLPEEGLKFMVYLQKENIIDESGMPKERFSAEFPKEGPSILRIQQVVRGDSAAYFCASSPYGGSYEQYFGPGTRLTVT.

V is TRBV10-2 and J is TRBJ2-5; D perhaps matches TRBD1 (5 bases). The CDR3 sequence is 13 residues long. Germline values: CDR1 WSHSY, CDR2 SAAADI. V was clipped by 3 bases and J by 5 bases, with 10 bases between them. CDR3 loop: CASSDKGPETQYF. The CDR3, as DNA: TGCGCCAGCAGTGATAAGGGGCCGGAGACCCAGTACTTC.

This sequence joins TRBV11-2 and TRBJ2-5, with 10 bases identical to TRBD2. CDR3 size: 18 residues. The V gene's germline CDR1 is SGHAT and CDR2 FQNNGV. The ends lost 4 bases at V and 2 bases at J; junction bases unmatched: 13. The CDR3 is CASSSVRLLAGPQETQYF. The DNA for the CDR3 is TGTGCCAGCAGCTCCGTCCGACTACTAGCGGGGCCGCAAGAGACCCAGTACTTC.

Of note for this clone: A junction end diverges from the germline sequence, so it may reflect a read error. The V and J genes are TRBV7-9 and TRBJ2-7; D perhaps matches TRBD1 (5 bases). Per the germline V gene, CDR1 is SEHNR and CDR2 is FQNEAQ (reference sequence). The CDR3 spans 11 residues. CDR3 nucleotides: TGTTCCAGCAGCTTAAAGGGGGAGCAGTACTTC. Amino acid sequence: CSSSLKGEQYF. The variable domain in full, with the rest retrieved from reference TRBV7-9 and TRBJ2-7, is DTGVSQNPRHKITKRGQNVTFRCDPISEHNRLYWYRQTLGQGPEFLTYFQNEAQLEKSRLLSDRFSAERPKGSFSTLEIQRTEQGDSAMYLCSSSLKGEQYFGPGTRLTVT.

This chain connects TRBV28 to TRBJ1-2, with 10 bases lining up with TRBD1. The CDR3 totals 15 residues. After removal of 5 bases from V and 4 bases from J, the junction contained 7 bases not matched to a gene. The germline V gene has CDR1 MDHEN and CDR2 SYDVKM. CDR3: CASSPGQGFLYGYTF. In DNA, the CDR3 is TGTGCCAGCAGTCCGGGACAGGGGTTCCTCTATGGCTACACCTTC.

This clone was detected once. The chain is built from TRBV6-5 and TRBJ1-1; D unresolved. This CDR3 comprises 13 residues. The germline CDR1 and CDR2 sequences are MNHEY and SVGAGI. Deletions cut 6 bases from V and 1 base from J, with 9 bases between. The CDR3 DNA is TGTGCCAGCAGCTCGTCAGGGAACACTGAAGCTTTCTTT. Translated: CASSSSGNTEAFF.

The chain combines TRBV19 with TRBJ2-7; TRBD1 matches 8 bases. Losses at the gene ends were 10 bases for V and 7 bases for J; bases not matched to a gene: 12. The CDR3 spans 13 residues. The germline gives CDR1 LNHDA, CDR2 SQIVND (reference sequence). DNA for the CDR3: TGTGCCACTCGGGACAGGACCCCGGGGGAGCAGTACTTC. This translates into CATRDRTPGEQYF.

The chain couples TRBV6-1 to TRBJ1-3, with D possibly being TRBD1 (6 bases). The CDR3 covers 15 residues. Germline lookup yields CDR1 MNHNS and CDR2 SASEGT. Trimming removed 9 bases from V and 0 bases from J, with 15 bases in between. The CDR3 DNA reads as TGTGCCAGTAGGACAGCCTCTTACTCTGGAAACACCATATATTTT. Its protein is CASRTASYSGNTIYF.

The chain is built from TRBV11-2 and TRBJ2-1, with TRBD1 identical over 7 bases. This CDR3 has 14 residues. Germline CDR1 reads SGHAT; CDR2 reads FQNNGV. The trim removed 5 bases at V and 7 bases at J, leaving 8 bases unmatched. The CDR3 is CASSLSTGRNEQFF. The DNA for the CDR3 is TGTGCCAGCAGCCTGTCGACAGGGAGAAATGAGCAGTTCTTC.

The chain has TRBV18 and TRBJ1-4; the match to TRBD1 covers 7 bases. V trimming: 3 bases; J trimming: 4 bases; junction bases outside the gene matches: 2. CDR3 length: 14 amino acids. Germline-derived CDR1 and CDR2 are KGHSH and LQKENI. The CDR3 reads CASSPGQSNEKLFF. In nucleotides, the CDR3 is TGTGCCAGCTCACCGGGACAGAGTAATGAAAAACTGTTTTTT.

V and J are TRBV9 and TRBJ2-7; TRBD2 aligns across 10 bases. CDR1 and CDR2 from the germline V gene are SGDLS and YYNGEE. The V gene end was trimmed by 4 bases and the J gene end by 7 bases; junction bases not matched to a gene: 8. There are 14 residues in the CDR3. CDR3 nucleotide sequence: TGTGCCAGCAGCCCCATTGGAGCGGGGGGGGAGCAGTACTTC. Amino acid sequence: CASSPIGAGGEQYF.

V usage is TRBV6-1 and J usage is TRBJ2-7; 10 bases are a match to TRBD2. Trimming cost V 5 bases and J 7 bases; bases outside gene matches: 11. Looked up from germline, CDR1 is MNHNS and CDR2 is SASEGT. The CDR3 extends over 15 amino acids. The CDR3 protein is CASSPSGLANGEQYF. The CDR3 DNA follows: TGTGCCAGCAGTCCGTCGGGACTAGCGAATGGTGAGCAGTACTTC.

The genes are TRBV30 and TRBJ2-1; D is possibly TRBD1 (6 bases). Germline V gene sequence: CDR1 GTSNPN, CDR2 SVGIG (reference sequence). The CDR3 is 15 amino acids. Trimming pared 0 bases from V and 3 bases from J, leaving 12 bases between. The CDR3 DNA reads as TGTGCCTGGAGTGTTGCGGACAGAGTCTACAATGAGCAGTTCTTC. Protein: CAWSVADRVYNEQFF.

The rearrangement links TRBV7-6 to TRBJ2-1; weak D call: TRBD1 (6 bases). The germline CDR1 and CDR2 sequences are SGHVS and FNYEAQ. The CDR3 has 14 amino acids. Trimming removed 2 bases at V and 7 bases at J, with 12 bases between. The CDR3 protein is CASSLILQGNEQFF. The CDR3 bases are TGTGCCAGCAGCTTAATACTACAGGGTAATGAGCAGTTCTTC. The full variable domain, rest sourced from reference TRBV7-6 and TRBJ2-1, is GAGVSQSPRYKVTKRGQDVALRCDPISGHVSLYWYRQALGQGPEFLTYFNYEAQQDKSGLPNDRFSAERPEGSISTLTIQRTEQRDSAMYRCASSLILQGNEQFFGPGTRLTVL.